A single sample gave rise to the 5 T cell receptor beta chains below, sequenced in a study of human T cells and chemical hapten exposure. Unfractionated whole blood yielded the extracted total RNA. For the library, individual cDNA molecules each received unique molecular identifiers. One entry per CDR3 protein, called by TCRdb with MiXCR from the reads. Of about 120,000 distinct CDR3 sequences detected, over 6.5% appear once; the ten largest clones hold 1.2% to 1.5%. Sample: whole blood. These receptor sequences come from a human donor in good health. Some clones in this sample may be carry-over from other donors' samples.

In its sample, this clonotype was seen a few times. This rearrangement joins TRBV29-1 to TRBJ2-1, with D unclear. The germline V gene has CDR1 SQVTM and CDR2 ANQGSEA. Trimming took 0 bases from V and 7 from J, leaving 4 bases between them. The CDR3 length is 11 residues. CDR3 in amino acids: CSVEDRNEQFF. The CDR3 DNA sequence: TGCAGCGTTGAAGACAGGAATGAGCAGTTCTTC.

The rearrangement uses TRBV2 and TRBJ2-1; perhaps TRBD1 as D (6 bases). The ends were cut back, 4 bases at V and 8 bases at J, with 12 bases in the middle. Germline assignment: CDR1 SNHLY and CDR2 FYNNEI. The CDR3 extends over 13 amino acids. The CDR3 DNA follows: TGTGCCAGCAGTGCAGGGGCGGCCGATGAGCAGTTCTTC. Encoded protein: CASSAGAADEQFF.

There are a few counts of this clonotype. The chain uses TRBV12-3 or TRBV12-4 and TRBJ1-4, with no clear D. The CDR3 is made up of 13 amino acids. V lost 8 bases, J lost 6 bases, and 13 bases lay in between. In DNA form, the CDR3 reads TGTGCCAGCTCACAAGGCCGGGATGAAAAACTGTTTTTT. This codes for CASSQGRDEKLFF.

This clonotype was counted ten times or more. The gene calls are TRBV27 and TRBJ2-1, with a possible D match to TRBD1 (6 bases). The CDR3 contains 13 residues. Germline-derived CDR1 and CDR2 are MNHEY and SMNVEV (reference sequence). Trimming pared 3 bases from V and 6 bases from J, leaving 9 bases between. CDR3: CASSFDRSNEQFF. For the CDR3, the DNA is TGTGCCAGCAGTTTCGACAGGTCCAATGAGCAGTTCTTC.

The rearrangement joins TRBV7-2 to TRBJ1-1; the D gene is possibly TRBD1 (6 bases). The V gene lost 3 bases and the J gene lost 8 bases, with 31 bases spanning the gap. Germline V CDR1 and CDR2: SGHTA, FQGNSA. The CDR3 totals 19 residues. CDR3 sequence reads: CASSFGARSPMKAGTEAFF. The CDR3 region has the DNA TGTGCCAGCAGCTTTGGGGCCCGGAGTCCGATGAAGGCCGGGACAGAAGCTTTCTTT.